The 9 T cell receptor beta chains reported below all come from one sample, sequenced in a study of blood T cell repertoires in COVID-19. Generated by immunoSEQ multiplex PCR, the TCRdb table keeps only in-frame clones and is missing some. The table includes fewer than 300,000 clones, around 84% detected once. Sequencing was performed on PBMCs or T cells enriched from blood (not recorded which). Receptors were obtained from a man between 18 and 29 years old who had recovered from COVID-19.

This clone was observed a single time. V is TRBV3-1 (or the pseudogene TRBV3-2) and J is TRBJ1-4, with D possibly TRBD1 on 5 matching bases. CDR3 length equals 14 residues. The germline V and J ends were trimmed by 1 base and 8 bases, with 11 bases remaining between them. Germline V CDR1 and CDR2: LGHDT, YNNKEL (reference sequence). In DNA, the CDR3 is TGTGCCAGCAGCCAAGGTGGGGCGGGGGAAAAACTGTTTTTT. It codes for CASSQGGAGEKLFF.

This chain connects TRBV5-1 to TRBJ2-7; D is possibly TRBD1 (6 bases). Trimming removed 4 bases at V and 4 bases at J, with 18 bases between. The germline gives CDR1 SGHRS, CDR2 YFSETQ. CDR3 size: 15 residues. The CDR3 is CASSPGHAGSYEQYF. CDR3 bases: TGCGCCAGCAGCCCGGGACACGCAGGGTCGTACGAGCAGTACTTC.

The rearrangement joins TRBV10-3 to TRBJ2-1, with D possibly being TRBD2 (5 bases). Between the trimmed V and J ends, which lost 3 bases and 7 bases, there was a span of 19 bases. The CDR3 length is 16 residues. Germline values: CDR1 ENHRY, CDR2 SYGVKD. The CDR3 DNA is TGTGCCATCAGTGACAATAGCGCATTCGACGGAAATGAGCAGTTCTTC. Its translation is CAISDNSAFDGNEQFF.

In regard to this clone: The same CDR3 also results from other DNA sequences found in this sample. The chain links TRBV6-4 to TRBJ2-1; 9 bases fit TRBD2. The germline CDR1 and CDR2 sequences are MRHNA and SNTAGT. With 0 bases clipped from V and 4 bases from J, the junction kept 1 base outside the gene matches. CDR3 length: 15 amino acids. CDR3 bases: TGTGCCAGCAGTGACTCGGCGGGGGGGTACAATGAGCAGTTCTTC. Its translation is CASSDSAGGYNEQFF.

V and J are TRBV10-3 and TRBJ1-2; 12 bases line up with TRBD1. Unmatched junction bases numbered 3, after V lost 6 bases and J lost 7 bases. The germline V gene has CDR1 ENHRY and CDR2 SYGVKD. The CDR3 is 13 residues long. This chain's CDR3 is CAIRPGQGAGYTF. The CDR3, as DNA: TGTGCCATCAGACCGGGACAGGGGGCTGGCTACACCTTC.

This chain joins TRBV4-1 and TRBJ1-5; 11 bases align to TRBD1. The ends lost 2 bases at V and 0 bases at J; junction bases unmatched: 9. Germline V CDR1 and CDR2: MGHRA, YSYEKL. The CDR3 is made up of 19 amino acids. The CDR3 nucleotides are TGCGCCAGCAGCCAATTCGGACAGGGGGCTCTTGTTAGCAATCAGCCCCAGCATTTT. Translation: CASSQFGQGALVSNQPQHF.

V and J are TRBV24-1 and TRBJ2-6; no clear D. V was shortened by 3 bases and J by 4 bases, with 9 bases between the two germline ends. The V gene's germline CDR1 is KGHDR and CDR2 SFDVKD. There are 15 residues in the CDR3. The CDR3 sequence: CATSDTTAGANVLTF. The CDR3 DNA is TGTGCCACCAGTGATACTACGGCAGGGGCCAACGTCCTGACTTTC.

CDR3 DNA: TGTGCCAGCAGCCAAGCTAGAGACAGGGCTTGGACTAATGAAAAACTGTTTTTT. This sequence encodes CASSQARDRAWTNEKLFF. This sequence joins TRBV4-2 and TRBJ1-4, with 7 positions matching TRBD1. The V gene end was trimmed by 1 base and the J gene end by 2 bases; junction bases not matched to a gene: 10. The CDR3 has 18 amino acids. Germline lookup yields CDR1 LGHNA and CDR2 YNFKEQ.

The V gene is TRBV6-4, the J gene TRBJ1-5, with 12 positions matching TRBD1. The CDR3 runs to 17 residues. V lost 3 bases to trimming and J lost 16 bases; unmatched junction nucleotides: 19. Germline lookup yields CDR1 MRHNA and CDR2 SNTAGT. The CDR3 loop reads CASSDPKAFPGTGGHHF. The DNA of the CDR3 is TGTGCCAGCAGTGATCCCAAGGCATTTCCCGGGACAGGGGGCCACCATTTT.